This T cell receptor (beta chain) is drawn from a study of shared clonotypes between healthy human individuals. At the deep level, the assay was run. Measured with immunoSEQ multiplex PCR; TCRdb has only the in-frame clones, and not every one. This sample has about 2.2 million clones, with just under 95% found just once. Study-wide results and limits: Naive CD4 clonotype sharing across a few donors was 4% to 5%. Relative to clonotypes present in all four donors, those not shared had lower generation probabilities.

Naive CD8 cells lacked CD45RO and underwent positive selection for CCR7, leaving out terminally differentiated effector memory CD45RA+ cells. Between the trimmed V and J ends, which lost 0 bases and 0 bases, there was a span of 7 bases. Germline lookup yields CDR1 SGDLS and CDR2 YYNGEE. The CDR3 length is 15 residues. Turning to this clone: The antigen is unknown.

The receptor comes from a man in his late teens or twenties in good health. Some clones in this sample may be carry-over from other donors' samples. This chain links TRBV9 with TRBJ1-3; D is unresolved. Sequenced input: naive CD8+ T cells from PBMCs. The CDR3 region has the DNA TGTGCCAGCAGCGTAGACTGGAGCTCTGGAAACACCATATATTTT. Its translation is CASSVDWSSGNTIYF. The full variable domain, its missing parts supplied by reference TRBV9 and TRBJ1-3, is DSGVTQTPKHLITATGQRVTLRCSPRSGDLSVYWYQQSLDQGLQFLIQYYNGEERAKGNILERFSAQQFPDLHSELNLSSLELGDSALYFCASSVDWSSGNTIYFGEGSWLTVV.